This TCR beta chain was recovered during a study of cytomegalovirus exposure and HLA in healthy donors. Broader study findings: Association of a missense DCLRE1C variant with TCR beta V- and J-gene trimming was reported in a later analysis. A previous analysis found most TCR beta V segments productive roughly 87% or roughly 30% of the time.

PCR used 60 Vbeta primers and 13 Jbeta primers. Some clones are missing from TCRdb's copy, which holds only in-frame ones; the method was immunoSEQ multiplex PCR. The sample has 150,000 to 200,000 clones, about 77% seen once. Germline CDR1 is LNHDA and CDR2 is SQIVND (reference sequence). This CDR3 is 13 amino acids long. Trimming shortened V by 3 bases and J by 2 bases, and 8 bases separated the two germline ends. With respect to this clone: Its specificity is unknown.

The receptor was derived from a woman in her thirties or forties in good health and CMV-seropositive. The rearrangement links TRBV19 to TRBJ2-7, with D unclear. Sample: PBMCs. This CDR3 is CASSIHRAYEQYF. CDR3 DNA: TGTGCCAGTAGTATCCACAGAGCCTACGAGCAGTACTTC.